This TCR beta chain was captured in a study of cytomegalovirus exposure and HLA in healthy donors. General study points: Cytomegalovirus-associated status was assigned to approximately 160 TCR beta chains.

In the PCR, 60 Vbeta and 13 Jbeta primers were used. Sequencing was performed with immunoSEQ multiplex PCR; in TCRdb, only in-frame clones are kept and a portion is missing. The sample has approximately 200,000 clones; roughly four fifths are singletons. For this clone: Its antigen is currently unknown. Its ends do not fully match the called genes, so a read error is possible.

The germline V gene has CDR1 SNHLY and CDR2 FYNNEI. The CDR3 length is 14 residues. Sequencing was carried out using PBMCs. V and J are TRBV2 and TRBJ2-5, with D perhaps matching TRBD1 or TRBD2 (6 bases each). This receptor was obtained from a girl under 10 years old in good health and CMV-seronegative. DNA for the CDR3: TGTGCCAGCAGCGAAGACAGGAGGGGTGAGACCCAGTACTTC. Protein product: CASSEDRRGETQYF.